Listed below are T cell receptor beta chains from one sample, sequenced in a study of T cells in Graves' hyperthyroidism and ophthalmopathy. One entry per CDR3 protein, called by TCRdb with MiXCR from the multiplex PCR reads. This sample has hundreds of thousands of distinct CDR3 sequences, with approximately 13% found just once. Sequencing input: blood. The receptors come from a woman under 30 with Graves' hyperthyroidism. The CDR3 runs from the conserved cysteine through the conserved F or W. The D gene is left open where the match is weak. Expanded clones get a size class; other rows say once, few or many, or leave the size out.

J gene | clone size | CDR3 length | V gene | D gene | CDR3 protein | CDR3 DNA
TRBJ2-7 | NA | 15 | TRBV4-1 | NA | CASNLGVQSEYEQYF | TGCGCCAGCAACCTAGGAGTACAGTCTGAGTACGAGCAGTACTTC
TRBJ2-3 | many | 16 | TRBV3-1 | TRBD2 | CASSQEGRGAPDTQYF | TGTGCCAGCAGCCAAGAGGGGCGGGGGGCCCCAGATACGCAGTATTTT
TRBJ2-5 | many | 15 | TRBV18 | NA | CASSPPGQGGETQYF | TGTGCCAGCTCACCACCAGGGCAGGGAGGTGAGACCCAGTACTTC
TRBJ2-5 | many | 15 | TRBV6-1 | TRBD2 | CATQRAGGLQETQYF | TGTGCCACCCAGAGAGCGGGAGGGCTACAAGAGACCCAGTACTTC
TRBJ1-2 | NA | 16 | TRBV12-3/TRBV12-4 | TRBD1 | CASSFPGQVRDYGYTF | TGTGCCAGCAGTTTCCCTGGACAGGTACGGGACTATGGCTACACCTTC
TRBJ1-5 | many | 15 | TRBV11-2 | NA | CASSLDFRLNQPQHF | TGTGCCAGCAGCTTAGATTTTCGGCTCAATCAGCCCCAGCATTTT
TRBJ1-1 | few | 12 | TRBV14 | NA | CASSQSYTEAFF | TGTGCCAGCAGCCAATCTTACACTGAAGCTTTCTTT
TRBJ2-7 | many | 14 | TRBV28 | TRBD1 | CASSLADRGDEQYF | TGTGCCAGCAGTTTGGCGGACAGGGGGGACGAGCAGTACTTC
TRBJ2-7 | many | 13 | TRBV3-1 | NA | CASSPIDNYEQYF | TGTGCCAGCAGCCCCATCGACAACTACGAGCAGTACTTC
TRBJ1-5 | few | 12 | TRBV18 | NA | CASSPGDQSQHF | TGTGCCAGCTCACCAGGGGATCAGTCCCAGCATTTT
TRBJ2-7 | NA | 14 | TRBV5-1 | NA | CASGKIFGDYEQYF | TGCGCCAGCGGCAAAATATTCGGTGACTACGAGCAGTACTTC
TRBJ2-3 | many | 14 | TRBV9 | NA | CASSVALHTDTQYF | TGTGCCAGCAGCGTAGCTCTCCACACAGATACGCAGTATTTT
TRBJ1-1 | many | 15 | TRBV28 | TRBD1 | CASSPSGQITNEAFF | TGTGCCAGCAGCCCCTCGGGACAGATAACTAATGAAGCTTTCTTT
TRBJ1-5 | NA | 16 | TRBV27 | TRBD1 | CASSARQGARGQPQHF | TGTGCCAGCAGTGCCCGACAGGGGGCGCGGGGGCAGCCCCAGCATTTT
TRBJ2-1 | many | 15 | TRBV5-1 | NA | CASSLLTAAYNEQFF | TGCGCCAGCAGCTTGCTAACAGCGGCCTACAATGAGCAGTTCTTC
TRBJ1-2 | many | 14 | TRBV6-6 | NA | CASSYVPGREGYTF | TGTGCCAGCAGTTACGTGCCAGGTCGGGAGGGCTACACCTTC
TRBJ1-4 | many | 15 | TRBV20-1 | NA | CSANTGLTTNEKLFF | TGCAGTGCTAACACAGGGCTCACAACTAATGAAAAACTGTTTTTT
TRBJ2-3 | many | 15 | TRBV20-1 | TRBD2 | CSLAGTSTSTDTQYF | TGCAGTCTAGCGGGGACTTCAACTAGCACAGATACGCAGTATTTT
TRBJ2-7 | many | 13 | TRBV6-5 | NA | CASSYGQNYEQYF | TGTGCCAGCAGTTACGGGCAAAACTACGAGCAGTACTTC
TRBJ1-1 | few | 13 | TRBV2 | NA | CASIHTGYTEAFF | TGTGCCAGCATTCACACAGGCTACACTGAAGCTTTCTTT
TRBJ2-7 | NA | 13 | TRBV29-1 | TRBD2 | CSVLAGGTYEQYF | TGCAGCGTACTAGCGGGGGGCACCTACGAGCAGTACTTC
TRBJ2-1 | many | 14 | TRBV18 | NA | CASSWAALDEEQFF | TGTGCCAGCTCATGGGCGGCACTAGACGAGGAGCAGTTCTTC
TRBJ1-2 | few | 13 | TRBV20-1 | NA | CSALGGGGYGYTF | TGCAGTGCCCTAGGGGGGGGGGGCTATGGCTACACCTTC
TRBJ1-3 | NA | 15 | TRBV9 | NA | CASNFQASSGNTIYF | TGTGCCAGCAACTTCCAGGCTAGCTCTGGAAACACCATATATTTT
TRBJ1-5 | NA | 17 | TRBV4-2 | NA | CASSQVGMAYSNQPQHF | TGTGCCAGCAGCCAAGTAGGAATGGCGTATAGCAATCAGCCCCAGCATTTT
TRBJ2-3 | many | 15 | TRBV14 | NA | CASSQQGLVADTQYF | TGTGCCAGCAGCCAACAAGGCCTGGTGGCGGATACGCAGTATTTT
TRBJ1-2 | many | 13 | TRBV9 | NA | CASSSRPSYGYTF | TGTGCCAGCAGCTCCCGACCGTCCTATGGCTACACCTTC
TRBJ2-7 | many | 16 | TRBV7-6 | TRBD1 | CASSPEGQGARNEQYF | TGTGCCAGCAGCCCTGAGGGACAGGGCGCAAGGAACGAGCAGTACTTC
TRBJ2-1 | many | 15 | TRBV24-1 | TRBD2 | CATRGVGTSHNEQFF | TGTGCCACCAGAGGAGTCGGGACTAGTCACAATGAGCAGTTCTTC
TRBJ2-4 | many | 16 | TRBV18 | NA | CASSTLSAAGKNIQYF | TGTGCCAGCTCAACGCTCTCGGCAGCGGGCAAAAACATTCAGTACTTC
TRBJ2-5 | many | 15 | TRBV15 | NA | CATSRDQWGKETQYF | TGTGCCACCAGCAGAGACCAGTGGGGCAAAGAGACCCAGTACTTC
TRBJ1-2 | many | 12 | TRBV2 | NA | CASRREEYRYTF | TGTGCCAGCCGGAGGGAGGAATACCGCTACACCTTC